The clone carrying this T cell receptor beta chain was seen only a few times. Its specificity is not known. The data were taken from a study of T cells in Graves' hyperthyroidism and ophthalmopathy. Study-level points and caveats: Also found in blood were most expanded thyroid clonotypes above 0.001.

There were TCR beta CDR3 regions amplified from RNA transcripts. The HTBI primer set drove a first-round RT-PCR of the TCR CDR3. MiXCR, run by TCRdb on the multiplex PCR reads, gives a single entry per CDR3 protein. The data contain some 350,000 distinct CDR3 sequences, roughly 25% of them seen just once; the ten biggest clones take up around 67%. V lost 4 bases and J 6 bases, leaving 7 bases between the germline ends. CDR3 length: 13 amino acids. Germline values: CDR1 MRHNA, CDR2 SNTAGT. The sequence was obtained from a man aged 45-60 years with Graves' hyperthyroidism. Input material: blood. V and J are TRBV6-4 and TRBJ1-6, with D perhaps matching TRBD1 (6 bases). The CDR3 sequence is CASSVGGNSPLHF. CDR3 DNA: TGTGCCAGCAGTGTAGGGGGTAATTCACCCCTCCACTTT.